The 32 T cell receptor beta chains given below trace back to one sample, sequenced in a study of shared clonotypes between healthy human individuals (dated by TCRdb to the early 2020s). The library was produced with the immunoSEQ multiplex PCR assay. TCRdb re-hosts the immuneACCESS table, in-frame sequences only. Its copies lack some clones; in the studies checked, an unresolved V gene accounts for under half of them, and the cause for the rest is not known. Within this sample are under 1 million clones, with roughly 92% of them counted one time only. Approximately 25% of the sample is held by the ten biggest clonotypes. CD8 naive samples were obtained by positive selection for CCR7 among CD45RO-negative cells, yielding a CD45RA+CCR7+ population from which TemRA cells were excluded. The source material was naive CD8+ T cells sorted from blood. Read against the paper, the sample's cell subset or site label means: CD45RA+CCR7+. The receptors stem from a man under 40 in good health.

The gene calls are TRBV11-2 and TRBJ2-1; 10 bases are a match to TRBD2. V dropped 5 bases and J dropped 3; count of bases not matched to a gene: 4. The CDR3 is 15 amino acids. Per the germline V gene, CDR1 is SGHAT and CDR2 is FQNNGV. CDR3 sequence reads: CASSTLAGDYNEQFF. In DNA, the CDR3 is TGTGCCAGCAGCACTCTAGCGGGAGACTACAATGAGCAGTTCTTC.

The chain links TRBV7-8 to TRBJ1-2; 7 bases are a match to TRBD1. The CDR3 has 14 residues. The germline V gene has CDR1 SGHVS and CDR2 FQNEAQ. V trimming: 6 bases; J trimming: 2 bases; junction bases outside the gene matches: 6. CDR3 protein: CASSSGGLNYGYTF. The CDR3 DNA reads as TGTGCCAGCAGTTCAGGGGGATTAAACTATGGCTACACCTTC.

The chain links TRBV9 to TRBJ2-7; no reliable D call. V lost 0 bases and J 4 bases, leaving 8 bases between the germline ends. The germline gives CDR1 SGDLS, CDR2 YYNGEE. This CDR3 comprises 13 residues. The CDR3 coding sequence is TGTGCCAGCAGCGTAGCGAACGGTTACGAGCAGTACTTC. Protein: CASSVANGYEQYF.

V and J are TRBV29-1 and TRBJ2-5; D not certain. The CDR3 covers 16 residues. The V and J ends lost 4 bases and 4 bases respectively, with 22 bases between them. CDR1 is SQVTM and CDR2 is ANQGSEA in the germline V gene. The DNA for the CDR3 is TGCAGCGTTGCGAGGTTTGGCAGCCCGACGCCAGAGACCCAGTACTTC. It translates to CSVARFGSPTPETQYF.

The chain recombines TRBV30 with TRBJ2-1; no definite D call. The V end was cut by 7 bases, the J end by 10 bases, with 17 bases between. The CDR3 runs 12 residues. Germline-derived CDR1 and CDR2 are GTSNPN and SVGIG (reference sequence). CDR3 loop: CASNVGHPEQFF. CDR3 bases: TGTGCCTCAAACGTGGGCCACCCCGAGCAGTTCTTC.

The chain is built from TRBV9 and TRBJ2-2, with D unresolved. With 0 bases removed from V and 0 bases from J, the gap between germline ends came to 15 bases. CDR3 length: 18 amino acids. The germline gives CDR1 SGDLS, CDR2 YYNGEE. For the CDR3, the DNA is TGTGCCAGCAGCGTAGAGGGTACAGTCCTACCGAACACCGGGGAGCTGTTTTTT. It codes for CASSVEGTVLPNTGELFF.

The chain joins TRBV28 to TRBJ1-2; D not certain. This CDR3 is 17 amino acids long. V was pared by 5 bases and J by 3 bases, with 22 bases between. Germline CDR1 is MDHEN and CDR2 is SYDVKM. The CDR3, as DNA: TGTGCCAGCAGTGTCTATATCATTCGGAAACGGGACTATGGCTACACCTTC. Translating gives CASSVYIIRKRDYGYTF.

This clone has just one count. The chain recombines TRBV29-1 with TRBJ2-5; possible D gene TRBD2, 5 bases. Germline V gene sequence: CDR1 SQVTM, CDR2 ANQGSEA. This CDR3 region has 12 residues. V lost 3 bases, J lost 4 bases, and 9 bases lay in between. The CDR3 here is CSVDRSGETQYF. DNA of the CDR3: TGCAGCGTTGACAGGAGCGGAGAGACCCAGTACTTC.

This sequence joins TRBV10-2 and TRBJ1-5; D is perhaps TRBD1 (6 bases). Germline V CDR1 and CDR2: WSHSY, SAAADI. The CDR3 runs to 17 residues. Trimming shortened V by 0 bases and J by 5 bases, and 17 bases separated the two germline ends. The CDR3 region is CASSESRGLREDQPQHF. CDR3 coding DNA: TGCGCCAGCAGTGAGTCTAGGGGGTTACGGGAGGATCAGCCCCAGCATTTT.

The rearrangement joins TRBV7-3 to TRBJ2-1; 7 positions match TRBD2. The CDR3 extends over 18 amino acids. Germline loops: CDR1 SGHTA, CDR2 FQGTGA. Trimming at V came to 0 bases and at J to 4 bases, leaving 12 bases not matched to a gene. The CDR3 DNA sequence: TGTGCCAGCAGCTTAACTGCTGAATCCGGGACTAATTACAATGAGCAGTTCTTC. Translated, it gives CASSLTAESGTNYNEQFF.

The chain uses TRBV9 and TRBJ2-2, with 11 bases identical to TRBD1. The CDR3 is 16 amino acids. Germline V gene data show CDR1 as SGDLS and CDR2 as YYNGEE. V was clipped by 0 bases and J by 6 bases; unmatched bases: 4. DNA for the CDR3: TGTGCCAGCAGCGTAGAACCGGGACAGGGGGCCGGGGAGCTGTTTTTT. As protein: CASSVEPGQGAGELFF. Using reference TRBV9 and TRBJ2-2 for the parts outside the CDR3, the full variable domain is DSGVTQTPKHLITATGQRVTLRCSPRSGDLSVYWYQQSLDQGLQFLIQYYNGEERAKGNILERFSAQQFPDLHSELNLSSLELGDSALYFCASSVEPGQGAGELFFGEGSRLTVL.

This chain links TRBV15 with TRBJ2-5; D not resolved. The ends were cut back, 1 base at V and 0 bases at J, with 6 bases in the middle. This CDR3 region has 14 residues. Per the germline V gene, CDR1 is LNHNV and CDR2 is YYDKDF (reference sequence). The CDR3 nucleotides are TGTGCCACCAGCAGAGTGGGAAACCAAGAGACCCAGTACTTC. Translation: CATSRVGNQETQYF.

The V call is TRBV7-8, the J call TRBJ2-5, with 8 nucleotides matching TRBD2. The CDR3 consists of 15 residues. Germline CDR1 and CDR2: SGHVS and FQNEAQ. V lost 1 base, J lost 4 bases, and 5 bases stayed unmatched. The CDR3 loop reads CASSLGREGPETQYF. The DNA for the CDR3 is TGTGCCAGCAGCTTAGGCCGGGAGGGCCCAGAGACCCAGTACTTC.

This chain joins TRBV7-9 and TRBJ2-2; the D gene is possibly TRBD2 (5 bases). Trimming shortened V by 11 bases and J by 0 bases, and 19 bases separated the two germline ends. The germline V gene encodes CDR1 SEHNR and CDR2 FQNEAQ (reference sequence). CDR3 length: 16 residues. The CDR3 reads CAPAGLALANTGELFF. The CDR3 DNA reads TGTGCCCCCGCCGGACTGGCCCTAGCGAACACCGGGGAGCTGTTTTTT.

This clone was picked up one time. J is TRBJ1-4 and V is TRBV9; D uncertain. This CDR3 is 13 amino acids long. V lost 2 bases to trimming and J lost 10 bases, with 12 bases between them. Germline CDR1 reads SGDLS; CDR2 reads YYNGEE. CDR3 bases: TGTGCCAGCAGCGTGGGCAGTGCGGGAAAACTGTTTTTT. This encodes CASSVGSAGKLFF.

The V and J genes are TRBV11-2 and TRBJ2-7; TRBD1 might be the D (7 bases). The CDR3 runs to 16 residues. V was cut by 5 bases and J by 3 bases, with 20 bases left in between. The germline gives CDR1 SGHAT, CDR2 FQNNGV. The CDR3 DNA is TGTGCCAGCAGCACAGGGGCGACCGGGCGGGACTACGAGCAGTACTTC. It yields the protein CASSTGATGRDYEQYF.

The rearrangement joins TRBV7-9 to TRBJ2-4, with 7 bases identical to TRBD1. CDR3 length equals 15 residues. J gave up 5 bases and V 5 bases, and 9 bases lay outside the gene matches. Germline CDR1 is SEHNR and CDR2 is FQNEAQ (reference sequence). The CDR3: CASSHVDRVENIQYF. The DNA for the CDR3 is TGTGCCAGCAGCCACGTTGACAGGGTCGAAAACATTCAGTACTTC.

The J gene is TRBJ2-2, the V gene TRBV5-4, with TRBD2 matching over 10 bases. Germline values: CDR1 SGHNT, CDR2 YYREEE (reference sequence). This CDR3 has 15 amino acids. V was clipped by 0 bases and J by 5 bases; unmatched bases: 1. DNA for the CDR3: TGTGCCAGCAGCTTGGAACTAGCGGGGACCGGGGAGCTGTTTTTT. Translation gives CASSLELAGTGELFF.

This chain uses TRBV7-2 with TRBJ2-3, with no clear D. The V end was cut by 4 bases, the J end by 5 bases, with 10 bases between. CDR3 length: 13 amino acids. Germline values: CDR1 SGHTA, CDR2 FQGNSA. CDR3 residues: CASSSTLLDTQYF. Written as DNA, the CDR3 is TGTGCCAGCAGCTCAACTTTATTAGATACGCAGTATTTT.

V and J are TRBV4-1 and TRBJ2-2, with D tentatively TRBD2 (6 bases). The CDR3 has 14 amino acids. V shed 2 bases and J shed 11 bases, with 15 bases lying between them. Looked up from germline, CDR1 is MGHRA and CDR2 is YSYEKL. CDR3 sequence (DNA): TGCGCCAGCAGCCAATCTCTGGGACTCTCCGAGCTGTTTTTT. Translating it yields CASSQSLGLSELFF.

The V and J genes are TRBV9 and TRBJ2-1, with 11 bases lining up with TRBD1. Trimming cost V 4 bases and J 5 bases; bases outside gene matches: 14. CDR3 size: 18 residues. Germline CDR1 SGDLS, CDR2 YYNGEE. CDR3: CASSSGTGGYRSDNEQFF. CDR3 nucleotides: TGTGCCAGCAGCTCCGGGACAGGGGGGTATAGGAGTGACAATGAGCAGTTCTTC.

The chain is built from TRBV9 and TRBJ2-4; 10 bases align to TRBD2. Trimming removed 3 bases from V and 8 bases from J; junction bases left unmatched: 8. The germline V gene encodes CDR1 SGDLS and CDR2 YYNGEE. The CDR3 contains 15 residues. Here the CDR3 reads CASSGSGLAADIQYF. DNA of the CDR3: TGTGCCAGCAGCGGGTCTGGACTAGCGGCGGACATTCAGTACTTC.

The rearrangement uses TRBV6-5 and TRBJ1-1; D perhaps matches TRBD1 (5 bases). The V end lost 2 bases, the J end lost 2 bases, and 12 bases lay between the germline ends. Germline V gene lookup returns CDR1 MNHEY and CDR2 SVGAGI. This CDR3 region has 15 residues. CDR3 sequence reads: CASSYHGTGNTEAFF. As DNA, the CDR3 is TGTGCCAGCAGTTACCACGGGACGGGTAACACTGAAGCTTTCTTT.

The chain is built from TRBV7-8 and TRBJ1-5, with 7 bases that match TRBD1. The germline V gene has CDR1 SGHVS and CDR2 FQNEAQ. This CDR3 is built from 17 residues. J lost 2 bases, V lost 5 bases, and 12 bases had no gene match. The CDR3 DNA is TGTGCCAGCAGCCGCCAGGGGGATGGTTGGGGCAATCAGCCCCAGCATTTT. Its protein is CASSRQGDGWGNQPQHF.

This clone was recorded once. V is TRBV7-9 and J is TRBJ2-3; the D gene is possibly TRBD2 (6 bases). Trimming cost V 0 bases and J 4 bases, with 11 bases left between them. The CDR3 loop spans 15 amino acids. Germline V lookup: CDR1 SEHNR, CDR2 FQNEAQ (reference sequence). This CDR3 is CASSLATGVSDTQYF. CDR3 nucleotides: TGTGCCAGCAGCTTAGCGACGGGAGTGTCAGATACGCAGTATTTT.

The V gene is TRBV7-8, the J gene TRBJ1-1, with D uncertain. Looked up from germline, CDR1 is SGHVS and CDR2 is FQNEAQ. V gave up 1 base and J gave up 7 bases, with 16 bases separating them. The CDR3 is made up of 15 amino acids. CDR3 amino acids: CASSLERGGLREAFF. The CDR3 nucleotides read TGTGCCAGCAGCTTAGAGAGAGGCGGGCTCCGTGAAGCTTTCTTT. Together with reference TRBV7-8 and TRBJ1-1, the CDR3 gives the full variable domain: GAGVSQSPRYKVAKRGQDVALRCDPISGHVSLFWYQQALGQGPEFLTYFQNEAQLDKSGLPSDRFFAERPEGSVSTLKIQRTQQEDSAVYLCASSLERGGLREAFFGQGTRLTVV.

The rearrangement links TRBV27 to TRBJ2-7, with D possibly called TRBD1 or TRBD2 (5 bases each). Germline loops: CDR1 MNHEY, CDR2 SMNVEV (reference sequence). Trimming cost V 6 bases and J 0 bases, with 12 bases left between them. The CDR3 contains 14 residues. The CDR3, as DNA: TGTGCCAGCAGGAGGGGATTGAGCTCCTACGAGCAGTACTTC. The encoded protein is CASRRGLSSYEQYF.

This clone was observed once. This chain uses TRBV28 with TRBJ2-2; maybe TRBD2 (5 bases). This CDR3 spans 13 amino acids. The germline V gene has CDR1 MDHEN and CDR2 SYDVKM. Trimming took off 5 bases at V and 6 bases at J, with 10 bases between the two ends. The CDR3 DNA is TGTGCCAGCAGTCATATGAGGGCCGGGGAGCTGTTTTTT. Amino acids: CASSHMRAGELFF.

CDR3 in DNA: TGTGCCAGCAGCTGGGTCAAGTTTATCGGCATCAATGAAAAACTGTTTTTT. The encoded protein is CASSWVKFIGINEKLFF. The rearrangement joins TRBV7-9 to TRBJ1-4, with unresolved D. CDR3 size: 17 residues. Trimming stripped 4 bases from V and 5 bases from J, with 20 bases between. Per germline, CDR1 SEHNR and CDR2 FQNEAQ (reference sequence).

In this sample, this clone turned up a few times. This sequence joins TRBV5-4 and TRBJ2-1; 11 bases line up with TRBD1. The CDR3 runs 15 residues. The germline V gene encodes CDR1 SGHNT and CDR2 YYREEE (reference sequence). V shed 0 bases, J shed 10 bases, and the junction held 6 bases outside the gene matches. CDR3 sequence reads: CASSLGDRGVREQFF. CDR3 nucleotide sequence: TGTGCCAGCAGCTTGGGGGACAGGGGGGTACGAGAGCAGTTCTTC.

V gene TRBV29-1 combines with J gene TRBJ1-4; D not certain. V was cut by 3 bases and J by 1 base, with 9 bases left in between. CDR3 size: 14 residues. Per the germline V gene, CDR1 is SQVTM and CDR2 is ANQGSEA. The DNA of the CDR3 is TGCAGCGTTGAGACCCGGGGAACTAATGAAAAACTGTTTTTT. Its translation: CSVETRGTNEKLFF.

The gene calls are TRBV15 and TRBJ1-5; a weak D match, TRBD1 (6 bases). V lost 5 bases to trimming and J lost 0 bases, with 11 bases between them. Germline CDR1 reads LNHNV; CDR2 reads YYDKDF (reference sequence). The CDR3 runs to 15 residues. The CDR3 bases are TGTGCCACCAGCCAAACAGGGAATAGCAATCAGCCCCAGCATTTT. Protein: CATSQTGNSNQPQHF.